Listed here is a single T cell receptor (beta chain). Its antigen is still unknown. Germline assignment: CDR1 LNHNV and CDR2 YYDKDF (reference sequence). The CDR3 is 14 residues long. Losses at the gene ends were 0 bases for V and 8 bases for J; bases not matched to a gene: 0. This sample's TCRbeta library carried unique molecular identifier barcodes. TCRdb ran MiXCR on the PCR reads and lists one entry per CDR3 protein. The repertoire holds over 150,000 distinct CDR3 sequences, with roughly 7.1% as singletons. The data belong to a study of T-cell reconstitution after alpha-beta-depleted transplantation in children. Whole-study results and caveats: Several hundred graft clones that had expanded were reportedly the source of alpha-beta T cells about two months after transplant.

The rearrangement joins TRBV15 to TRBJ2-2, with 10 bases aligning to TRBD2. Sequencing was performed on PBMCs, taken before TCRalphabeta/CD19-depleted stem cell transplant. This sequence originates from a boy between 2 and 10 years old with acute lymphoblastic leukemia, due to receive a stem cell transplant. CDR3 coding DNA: TGTGCCACCAGCAGAGAAGCGGGAGGGGGGGAGCTGTTTTTT. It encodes CATSREAGGGELFF. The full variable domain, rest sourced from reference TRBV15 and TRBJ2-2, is DAMVIQNPRYQVTQFGKPVTLSCSQTLNHNVMYWYQQKSSQAPKLLFHYYDKDFNNEADTPDNFQSRRPNTSFCFLDIRSPGLGDTAMYLCATSREAGGGELFFGEGSRLTVL.